This TCR beta chain was retrieved from a study of T cell responses to AZD1222 COVID-19 vaccine. On this clone: The antigen remains undetermined.

The V gene end was trimmed by 3 bases and the J gene end by 1 base; junction bases not matched to a gene: 6. Looked up from germline, CDR1 is SGDLS and CDR2 is YYNGEE. The CDR3 consists of 16 residues. Findings and caveats of the study: Vaccine-associated CD4 TCRs ranged over spike, dominating at 160-218 and 743-854.

Sequencing was performed with immunoSEQ multiplex PCR; in TCRdb, only in-frame clones are kept and a portion is missing. This table holds 140,000 to 150,000 clones, roughly 90% found once. The chain uses TRBV9 and TRBJ1-1, with 10 bases identical to TRBD1. This sample comprised peripheral blood, obtained 28 days after the second dose of the MenACWY control vaccine. The receptor comes from an adult who received the MenACWY meningococcal vaccine as a control. The CDR3 here is CASSAGTGAGNTEAFF. CDR3 in DNA: TGTGCCAGCAGCGCTGGGACAGGGGCTGGGAACACTGAAGCTTTCTTT.